This passage covers 5 T cell receptor beta chains from one sample sequenced in a study of cytomegalovirus exposure and HLA in healthy donors listed by TCRdb under 2017. The library came from the immunoSEQ multiplex PCR assay. For the multiplex PCR, a mixture combining 60 forward primers for TCR Vbeta segments and 13 reverse primers for TCR Jbeta segments was used. Not all clones reach the TCRdb copy of this immuneACCESS table, which keeps in-frame sequences only. Checked studies attribute under half of the gap to unresolved V genes and leave the rest unexplained. In this sample the table shows 150,000 to 200,000 clones, 55% to 75% of which occur a single time. Roughly 2.5% of the sample rests with the top ten. The sample comprised PBMCs. These TCRs come from a human donor in good health.

This chain connects TRBV9 to TRBJ2-7, with TRBD2 as a possible D gene (6 bases). This CDR3 comprises 12 residues. V was trimmed by 4 bases and J by 6 bases, leaving 11 bases between them. The germline CDR1 and CDR2 sequences are SGDLS and YYNGEE. The CDR3 protein is CASSPHGSEQYF. CDR3 bases: TGTGCCAGCAGCCCCCACGGGAGCGAGCAGTACTTC.

This chain links TRBV6-5 with TRBJ2-1; 8 bases are shared with TRBD1. This CDR3 region has 13 residues. Germline trimming cut 10 bases from V and 8 bases from J; bases unmatched to any gene: 10. Germline assignment: CDR1 MNHEY and CDR2 SVGAGI. CDR3 nucleotide sequence: TGTGCCACCCTCCGACAGGGGTGGGATGAGCAGTTCTTC. Translated: CATLRQGWDEQFF.

The chain couples TRBV15 to TRBJ2-3; 12 bases line up with TRBD2. The V gene's germline CDR1 is LNHNV and CDR2 YYDKDF (reference sequence). Trimming took 0 bases from V and 6 from J; bases not matched to a gene: 7. This CDR3 region has 17 residues. The CDR3 loop is CATSRDGLAGRGDTQYF. In DNA, the CDR3 is TGTGCCACCAGCAGAGATGGACTAGCGGGGAGAGGGGATACGCAGTATTTT.

The chain combines TRBV10-3 with TRBJ1-1, with a weak D call TRBD1 (5 bases). The CDR3 loop spans 12 amino acids. CDR1 ENHRY and CDR2 SYGVKD come from the germline V gene. Trimming took off 3 bases at V and 3 bases at J, with 5 bases between the two ends. The CDR3, as DNA: TGTGCCATCAGTGACAGGGACACTGAAGCTTTCTTT. The encoded protein is CAISDRDTEAFF.

The DNA of the CDR3 is TGTGCCAGCACCCGACAGGGGCCCCCCTCTGGGGCCAACGTCCTGACTTTC. Its translation is CASTRQGPPSGANVLTF. The V gene is TRBV11-3, the J gene TRBJ2-6; 8 nucleotides match TRBD1. V shed 7 bases and J 0 bases; nucleotides not matched to a gene: 8. Germline lookup yields CDR1 SGHNT and CDR2 YENEEA. The CDR3 spans 17 residues.